The 21 T cell receptor beta chains below were found in one sample sequenced in a study of blood T cell repertoires in COVID-19. The method was immunoSEQ multiplex PCR; TCRdb's version includes in-frame clones alone and lacks a portion of them. Among about 80,000 clones listed, roughly 86% were seen once. Sequencing was carried out using peripheral blood. The receptor set was obtained from a man aged 60 to 75 with acute or convalescent COVID-19.

The chain is built from TRBV3-1 (or the pseudogene TRBV3-2) and TRBJ2-1; D possibly corresponds to TRBD1 (7 bases). Trimming stripped 0 bases from V and 10 bases from J, with 16 bases between. The length of the CDR3 is 15 residues. Germline lookup yields CDR1 LGHDT and CDR2 YNNKEL (reference sequence). The CDR3 is CASSQDSSAGQEQFF. The CDR3 DNA follows: TGTGCCAGCAGCCAAGATTCGTCGGCGGGACAGGAGCAGTTCTTC.

The chain employs TRBV18 and TRBJ2-1, with D tentatively TRBD1 (6 bases). Per the germline V gene, CDR1 is KGHSH and CDR2 is LQKENI. The CDR3 contains 15 residues. With 3 bases removed from V and 8 bases from J, the gap between germline ends came to 17 bases. Here the CDR3 reads CASSPGAGELDEQFF. In nucleotides, the CDR3 is TGTGCCAGCTCACCTGGGGCAGGGGAACTCGATGAGCAGTTCTTC.

This chain connects TRBV5-6 to TRBJ1-2, with D perhaps matching TRBD1 (5 bases). V was cut by 3 bases and J by 1 base, with 16 bases left in between. The CDR3 has 16 residues. CDR1 and CDR2 (germline): SGHDT, YYEEEE. The chain's CDR3 is CASSYGRGGVNYGYTF. CDR3 coding DNA: TGTGCCAGCAGCTATGGGCGGGGGGGAGTTAACTATGGCTACACCTTC.

This rearrangement joins TRBV12-5 to TRBJ1-2; D is unresolved. In germline, CDR1 is LGHNT, CDR2 FRNRAP. The V end lost 7 bases, the J end lost 0 bases, and 6 bases lay between the germline ends. There are 12 residues in the CDR3. CDR3 sequence reads: CASAQSNYGYTF. CDR3 nucleotides: TGTGCTAGTGCCCAATCTAACTATGGCTACACCTTC.

The gene calls are TRBV19 and TRBJ2-3; 7 bases are shared with TRBD2. Germline V gene data show CDR1 as LNHDA and CDR2 as SQIVND (reference sequence). J gave up 2 bases and V 8 bases, and 7 bases lay outside the gene matches. The CDR3 length is 14 residues. Here the CDR3 DNA reads TGTGCCAGTGCCAGCGGGACCCACACAGATACGCAGTATTTT. It codes for CASASGTHTDTQYF.

The chain carries TRBV28 and TRBJ2-7; 9 bases fit TRBD2. With 3 bases clipped from V and 2 bases from J, the junction kept 2 bases outside the gene matches. The CDR3 is made up of 14 amino acids. Germline assignment: CDR1 MDHEN and CDR2 SYDVKM. The CDR3 protein is CASSLAGGTYEQYF. CDR3 nucleotides: TGTGCCAGCAGTTTGGCGGGAGGGACCTACGAGCAGTACTTC.

The chain links TRBV7-6 to TRBJ1-5; TRBD1 matches at 8 bases. The CDR3 contains 15 residues. Trimming cost V 5 bases and J 6 bases; bases outside gene matches: 9. Germline V lookup: CDR1 SGHVS, CDR2 FNYEAQ. CDR3 in DNA: TGTGCCAGCAGCCCAGGGACAGGCTGGAGTCAGCCCCAGCATTTT. Translated, it gives CASSPGTGWSQPQHF.

The chain is built from TRBV7-8 and TRBJ2-5, with 9 bases that match TRBD1. V trimming: 2 bases; J trimming: 2 bases; junction bases outside the gene matches: 3. Looked up from germline, CDR1 is SGHVS and CDR2 is FQNEAQ. The CDR3 runs to 15 residues. Written as DNA, the CDR3 is TGTGCCAGCAGCTTAAACAGGGGGCCTCAAGAGACCCAGTACTTC. Translation: CASSLNRGPQETQYF.

The V gene is TRBV5-6, the J gene TRBJ1-5; possible D gene TRBD1, 5 bases. CDR1 SGHDT and CDR2 YYEEEE come from the germline V gene. V lost 1 base and J lost 4, with 21 bases in between. The length of the CDR3 is 18 residues. CDR3 protein: CASSLWGGGNFGNQPQHF. CDR3 DNA sequence: TGTGCCAGCAGCTTGTGGGGGGGAGGCAACTTTGGGAATCAGCCCCAGCATTTT.

The chain employs TRBV6-6 and TRBJ1-2; D ambiguous. The CDR3 spans 10 residues. Germline V lookup: CDR1 MNHNY, CDR2 SVGAGI (reference sequence). Trimming pared 4 bases from V and 6 bases from J, leaving 3 bases between. The CDR3: CASSFDGYTF. In DNA form, the CDR3 reads TGTGCCAGCAGTTTCGATGGCTACACCTTC.

This clone was seen once. The V gene is TRBV18, the J gene TRBJ2-2, with D possibly TRBD1 on 5 matching bases. V was cut by 6 bases and J by 4 bases, with 9 bases left in between. The V gene's germline CDR1 is KGHSH and CDR2 LQKENI. The length of the CDR3 is 13 residues. The CDR3 loop is CASSPQGTGELFF. The CDR3 DNA is TGTGCCAGCTCGCCTCAGGGCACCGGGGAGCTGTTTTTT.

The chain carries TRBV7-2 and TRBJ1-1; D remains ambiguous. Trimming cost V 7 bases and J 0 bases, with 9 bases left between them. Germline V gene data show CDR1 as SGHTA and CDR2 as FQGNSA. This CDR3 is 13 amino acids long. CDR3 residues: CASTVTVNTEAFF. For the CDR3, the DNA is TGTGCCAGCACCGTTACAGTGAACACTGAAGCTTTCTTT. The full variable domain, completed using reference TRBV7-2 and TRBJ1-1, is GAGVSQSPSNKVTEKGKDVELRCDPISGHTALYWYRQSLGQGLEFLIYFQGNSAPDKSGLPSDRFSAERTGGSVSTLTIQRTQQEDSAVYLCASTVTVNTEAFFGQGTRLTVV.

The chain has TRBV7-2 and TRBJ2-2, with D possibly being TRBD1 (6 bases). The V gene lost 2 bases and the J gene lost 0 bases, with 10 bases spanning the gap. Per germline, CDR1 SGHTA and CDR2 FQGNSA. There are 16 residues in the CDR3. CDR3 DNA: TGTGCCAGCAGCTTATTTTGGGGGCCGAACACCGGGGAGCTGTTTTTT. Translating gives CASSLFWGPNTGELFF.

Concerning this clone: One junction end disagrees with the germline gene, perhaps due to a read error. The chain has TRBV6-1 and TRBJ1-6; possible D gene TRBD1, 5 bases. The CDR3 sequence is 14 residues long. Germline loops: CDR1 MNHNS, CDR2 SASEGT. CDR3 residues: CASREGAGYSPLHF. Here the CDR3 DNA reads TGTGCCAGCAGGGAAGGGGCTGGCTACTCACCCCTCCACTTT.

On this clone itself: The same CDR3 is also encoded by other DNA sequences in this sample. The V call is TRBV27, the J call TRBJ2-7; TRBD1 matches at 7 bases. Germline loops: CDR1 MNHEY, CDR2 SMNVEV (reference sequence). CDR3 length: 13 amino acids. J was trimmed by 3 bases and V by 3 bases; bases with no gene match: 2. Here the CDR3 reads CASSLRDSYEQYF. CDR3 in DNA: TGTGCCAGCAGTTTGAGGGACAGCTACGAGCAGTACTTC.

The chain links TRBV13 to TRBJ1-2; no clear D. The V and J ends lost 0 bases and 8 bases respectively, with 7 bases between them. The CDR3 has 12 amino acids. CDR1 and CDR2 (germline): PRHDT, FYEKMQ (reference sequence). This CDR3 reads CASSLGSAGYTF. The CDR3 coding sequence is TGTGCCAGCAGCTTAGGCTCCGCGGGCTACACCTTC.

This chain joins TRBV7-2 and TRBJ1-1, with TRBD1 as a possible D gene (5 bases). This CDR3 spans 13 amino acids. The germline V and J ends were trimmed by 3 bases and 1 base, with 6 bases remaining between them. Germline V gene data show CDR1 as SGHTA and CDR2 as FQGNSA. CDR3 DNA: TGTGCCAGCAGCTTCCAGGGGAACACTGAAGCTTTCTTT. As protein: CASSFQGNTEAFF.

The chain recombines TRBV6-5 with TRBJ2-7, with 9 bases identical to TRBD1. This CDR3 has 15 amino acids. The V segment lost 5 bases and the J segment 6 bases; nucleotides outside the gene matches: 11. Germline loops: CDR1 MNHEY, CDR2 SVGAGI. The CDR3 sequence: CASSLRGDRAIEQYF. CDR3 DNA: TGTGCCAGCAGTCTCAGGGGGGACAGGGCGATCGAGCAGTACTTC.

The V call is TRBV5-6, the J call TRBJ2-3; D is possibly TRBD1 (6 bases). Germline CDR1 SGHDT, CDR2 YYEEEE. V gave up 4 bases and J gave up 5 bases, with 8 bases separating them. This CDR3 is built from 12 residues. The CDR3 nucleotides read TGTGCCAGCAGCCCAGGGGAAGATACGCAGTATTTT. This encodes CASSPGEDTQYF.

CDR3 sequence: CSKTKDRGPNTQYF. CDR3 sequence (DNA): TGCAGCAAGACTAAGGACAGGGGGCCTAATACGCAGTATTTT. This sequence joins TRBV29-1 and TRBJ2-3; 11 bases fit TRBD1. CDR1 and CDR2 (germline): SQVTM, ANQGSEA. V lost 8 bases, J lost 7 bases, and 11 bases stayed unmatched. CDR3 length: 14 residues.

The chain has TRBV7-2 and TRBJ2-2; TRBD1 is a possible D gene (5 bases). The V gene's germline CDR1 is SGHTA and CDR2 FQGNSA. The CDR3 totals 15 residues. Trimming stripped 2 bases from V and 1 base from J, with 8 bases between. The DNA for the CDR3 is TGTGCCAGCAGCTTACGCGGACAGAACACCGGGGAGCTGTTTTTT. This translates into CASSLRGQNTGELFF.